These 28 T cell receptor beta chains share one sample of origin, sequenced in a study of blood T cell repertoires in COVID-19. Measured with immunoSEQ multiplex PCR; TCRdb has only the in-frame clones, and not every one. Counted here are tens of thousands of clones, 81% occurring once; the ten biggest clones make up about 15%. The sequencing input was peripheral blood. Receptor source: a man aged 80 or over with acute or convalescent COVID-19.

The CDR3 here is CASSPFGTAQETQYF. DNA of the CDR3: TGTGCCAGCAGCCCCTTCGGGACAGCGCAAGAGACCCAGTACTTC. The chain carries TRBV7-9 and TRBJ2-5; 7 bases fit TRBD1. Germline V lookup: CDR1 SEHNR, CDR2 FQNEAQ (reference sequence). V was pared by 5 bases and J by 2 bases, with 8 bases of the junction left unmatched. CDR3 length: 15 residues.

As DNA, the CDR3 is TGTGCCTGGAGTGTATTCGTGGAGGGGGCGGATGGCTACACCTTC. Amino acid sequence: CAWSVFVEGADGYTF. The chain couples TRBV30 to TRBJ1-2, with 7 bases aligning to TRBD1. This CDR3 comprises 15 residues. Unmatched junction bases numbered 10, after V lost 0 bases and J lost 6 bases. Germline-derived CDR1 and CDR2 are GTSNPN and SVGIG (reference sequence).

The rearrangement links TRBV2 to TRBJ1-1; no clear D gene. The length of the CDR3 is 14 residues. From germline, CDR1 is SNHLY and CDR2 FYNNEI. Deletions cut 1 base from V and 5 bases from J, with 11 bases between. CDR3 residues: CASSEESMLTEAFF. The CDR3 bases are TGTGCCAGCAGTGAAGAGTCAATGCTAACTGAAGCTTTCTTT.

J is TRBJ2-7 and V is TRBV10-1, with 8 bases fitting TRBD1. Germline V CDR1 and CDR2: WNHNN, SYGVQD (reference sequence). This CDR3 contains 13 residues. The trim removed 6 bases at V and 7 bases at J, leaving 8 bases unmatched. The CDR3 loop reads CASSEDRVREQYF. The CDR3 DNA reads as TGCGCCAGCAGCGAGGACAGGGTGCGGGAGCAGTACTTC.

J is TRBJ1-3 and V is TRBV5-1; no firm D call. The ends were cut back, 4 bases at V and 2 bases at J, with 22 bases in the middle. The CDR3 consists of 18 residues. The V gene's germline CDR1 is SGHRS and CDR2 YFSETQ. The CDR3 sequence is CASSVEPASAGPGNTIYF. The DNA of the CDR3 is TGCGCCAGCAGCGTGGAGCCGGCTTCAGCTGGGCCTGGAAACACCATATATTTT.

The chain recombines TRBV5-6 with TRBJ1-2, with 10 bases identical to TRBD1. Germline loops: CDR1 SGHDT, CDR2 YYEEEE. V shed 4 bases, J shed 4 bases, and the junction held 10 bases outside the gene matches. The CDR3 contains 16 residues. DNA for the CDR3: TGTGCCAGCAGCCCCGACAGGGGGCGAGGACTCTATGGCTACACCTTC. Translation gives CASSPDRGRGLYGYTF.

The V and J genes are TRBV7-2 and TRBJ1-4; D perhaps matches TRBD1 (6 bases). Between the trimmed V and J ends, which lost 5 bases and 8 bases, there was a span of 18 bases. This CDR3 comprises 15 residues. Looked up from germline, CDR1 is SGHTA and CDR2 is FQGNSA. CDR3 in amino acids: CASSPRVGGVEKLFF. The CDR3 region has the DNA TGTGCCAGCAGCCCGAGGGTAGGGGGTGTGGAAAAACTGTTTTTT.

The V and J genes are TRBV3-1 (or the pseudogene TRBV3-2) and TRBJ2-7; TRBD2 might be the D (7 bases). The germline gives CDR1 LGHDT, CDR2 YNNKEL (reference sequence). V lost 6 bases and J 2 bases, leaving 14 bases between the germline ends. CDR3 size: 14 residues. CDR3 nucleotide sequence: TGTGCCAGCAGAGGAGGGGGGGCCACCTACGAGCAGTACTTC. It encodes CASRGGGATYEQYF.

In this sample, this clone turned up a few times. The chain carries TRBV3-1 (or the pseudogene TRBV3-2) and TRBJ1-2; D unresolved. CDR1 LGHDT and CDR2 YNNKEL come from the germline V gene (reference sequence). The CDR3 has 15 amino acids. The V end lost 1 base, the J end lost 4 bases, and 13 bases lay between the germline ends. CDR3 loop: CASSQGSRRVYGYTF. CDR3 in DNA: TGTGCCAGCAGCCAAGGGTCGAGGAGGGTCTATGGCTACACCTTC.

The J gene is TRBJ1-1, the V gene TRBV5-1; the D gene is possibly TRBD1 (5 bases). Germline V gene lookup returns CDR1 SGHRS and CDR2 YFSETQ. Deletions cut 4 bases from V and 3 bases from J, with 10 bases between. The CDR3 contains 13 residues. The CDR3 bases are TGCGCCAGCAGCCAGGTCAGGGACACTGAAGCTTTCTTT. Amino acids: CASSQVRDTEAFF. Based on the CDR3 plus reference TRBV5-1 and TRBJ1-1, the full variable domain is KAGVTQTPRYLIKTRGQQVTLSCSPISGHRSVSWYQQTPGQGLQFLFEYFSETQRNKGNFPGRFSGRQFSNSRSEMNVSTLELGDSALYLCASSQVRDTEAFFGQGTRLTVV.

The chain employs TRBV19 and TRBJ1-5, with a tentative D call TRBD1 (5 bases). The CDR3 extends over 15 amino acids. Germline loops: CDR1 LNHDA, CDR2 SQIVND (reference sequence). Trimming removed 3 bases at V and 7 bases at J, with 16 bases between. In DNA, the CDR3 is TGTGCCAGTAGTATCACGTTCGGGGGAGTGCAGCCCCAGCATTTT. Residues: CASSITFGGVQPQHF.

This chain links TRBV5-1 with TRBJ2-3, with 11 bases lining up with TRBD2. The junction had 8 bases not matched to a gene; V was cut back by 2 bases and J by 6 bases. The germline gives CDR1 SGHRS, CDR2 YFSETQ. The CDR3 has 16 amino acids. CDR3 region: CASSFRVAGGPDTQYF. CDR3 nucleotides: TGCGCCAGCAGCTTCAGGGTAGCGGGGGGGCCGGATACGCAGTATTTT.

V is TRBV18 and J is TRBJ2-1, with TRBD1 identical over 7 bases. J gave up 10 bases and V 5 bases, and 5 bases lay outside the gene matches. The germline gives CDR1 KGHSH, CDR2 LQKENI. This CDR3 contains 12 residues. The CDR3 region is CASSISQGEQFF. The CDR3, as DNA: TGTGCCAGCTCAATATCACAGGGGGAGCAGTTCTTC.

This clone was detected once. The V and J genes are TRBV7-9 and TRBJ2-3, with 10 positions matching TRBD2. V was clipped by 5 bases and J by 0 bases; unmatched bases: 8. The germline CDR1 and CDR2 sequences are SEHNR and FQNEAQ (reference sequence). The CDR3 has 17 amino acids. The CDR3 protein is CASSPKGLAASTDTQYF. CDR3 nucleotides: TGTGCCAGCAGCCCCAAAGGACTAGCGGCTAGCACAGATACGCAGTATTTT. Using reference TRBV7-9 and TRBJ2-3 for the parts outside the CDR3, the full variable domain is DTGVSQNPRHKITKRGQNVTFRCDPISEHNRLYWYRQTLGQGPEFLTYFQNEAQLEKSRLLSDRFSAERPKGSFSTLEIQRTEQGDSAMYLCASSPKGLAASTDTQYFGPGTRLTVL.

V and J are TRBV6-2 or TRBV6-3 and TRBJ1-5; 9 bases match TRBD1. The germline V gene encodes CDR1 MNHEY and CDR2 SVGEGT. The CDR3 totals 16 residues. The trim removed 5 bases at V and 5 bases at J, leaving 10 bases unmatched. For the CDR3, the DNA is TGTGCCAGCAGTACTGGGACAGGGCCCTTAGATCAGCCCCAGCATTTT. Encoded protein: CASSTGTGPLDQPQHF.

The genes are TRBV5-4 and TRBJ2-7, with 9 bases identical to TRBD1. V shed 3 bases and J 4 bases; nucleotides not matched to a gene: 2. The germline V gene encodes CDR1 SGHNT and CDR2 YYREEE (reference sequence). The CDR3 is 13 residues long. This CDR3 reads CASSSGTGYEQYF. The DNA of the CDR3 is TGTGCCAGCAGCTCGGGGACAGGGTACGAGCAGTACTTC.

The chain recombines TRBV4-2 with TRBJ2-3; TRBD1 agrees at 11 bases. Trimming removed 4 bases from V and 6 bases from J; junction bases left unmatched: 6. Germline V gene lookup returns CDR1 LGHNA and CDR2 YNFKEQ. The CDR3 is made up of 15 amino acids. CDR3: CASSLLGQGGDTQYF. CDR3 coding DNA: TGTGCCAGCAGCCTCCTGGGACAGGGGGGGGATACGCAGTATTTT.

The chain uses TRBV7-6 and TRBJ2-7; the match to TRBD1 covers 10 bases. The germline CDR1 and CDR2 sequences are SGHVS and FNYEAQ. Trimming took 5 bases from V and 5 from J; bases not matched to a gene: 9. The length of the CDR3 is 15 residues. In DNA form, the CDR3 reads TGTGCCAGCAGCCCCTCCGGGACAGGGGTCAACGAGCAGTACTTC. Amino acid sequence: CASSPSGTGVNEQYF. The variable domain in full, completed from reference TRBV7-6 and TRBJ2-7, reads GAGVSQSPRYKVTKRGQDVALRCDPISGHVSLYWYRQALGQGPEFLTYFNYEAQQDKSGLPNDRFSAERPEGSISTLTIQRTEQRDSAMYRCASSPSGTGVNEQYFGPGTRLTVT.

This chain's CDR3 is CASSVGGSGGYTF. CDR3 in DNA: TGTGCCAGCAGCGTAGGAGGGTCTGGTGGCTACACCTTC. The V call is TRBV9, the J call TRBJ1-2; D is ambiguous. V was shortened by 0 bases and J by 7 bases, with 10 bases between the two germline ends. Germline V CDR1 and CDR2: SGDLS, YYNGEE. The CDR3 covers 13 residues.

This clone came up a few times. The chain combines TRBV12-3 or TRBV12-4 with TRBJ1-2, with D maybe TRBD1 (5 bases). This CDR3 contains 12 residues. Trimming cost V 5 bases and J 7 bases, with 11 bases left between them. CDR3 amino acids: CASSLSGSGYTF. CDR3 nucleotide sequence: TGTGCCAGCAGTCTTTCAGGGTCTGGCTACACCTTC.

The chain carries TRBV12-3 or TRBV12-4 and TRBJ1-2; TRBD1 aligns across 12 bases. This CDR3 contains 13 residues. V dropped 5 bases and J dropped 8; count of bases not matched to a gene: 3. This chain's CDR3 is CASSLGTGGGYTF. Written as DNA, the CDR3 is TGTGCCAGCAGTCTAGGGACAGGGGGCGGCTACACCTTC.

This clone showed up just once. The chain couples TRBV27 to TRBJ2-7; 7 bases fit TRBD2. Germline CDR1 and CDR2: MNHEY and SMNVEV (reference sequence). V shed 7 bases and J 3 bases; nucleotides not matched to a gene: 6. The CDR3 contains 13 residues. The CDR3 protein is CASTRSGDYEQYF. The CDR3, as DNA: TGTGCCAGCACCCGGAGCGGGGACTACGAGCAGTACTTC.

V gene TRBV5-1 combines with J gene TRBJ1-3, with D possibly being TRBD1 (6 bases). With 4 bases removed from V and 0 bases from J, the gap between germline ends came to 11 bases. The CDR3 has 15 amino acids. Germline CDR1 is SGHRS and CDR2 is YFSETQ. The CDR3 loop is CASSPGGLSGNTIYF. CDR3 nucleotides: TGCGCCAGCAGCCCGGGGGGCCTCTCTGGAAACACCATATATTTT.

The rearrangement uses TRBV2 and TRBJ1-2, with D possibly TRBD1 on 6 matching bases. The germline V gene has CDR1 SNHLY and CDR2 FYNNEI. The CDR3 spans 13 residues. Trimming took off 5 bases at V and 6 bases at J, with 13 bases between the two ends. The CDR3 DNA is TGTGCCAGCAGTACACCTAACAGGGATGGCTACACCTTC. Amino acids: CASSTPNRDGYTF.

The V and J genes are TRBV4-2 and TRBJ1-2; D possibly corresponds to TRBD1 (6 bases). This CDR3 region has 19 residues. The V gene lost 0 bases and the J gene lost 2 bases, with 22 bases spanning the gap. Per germline, CDR1 LGHNA and CDR2 YNFKEQ. CDR3 sequence: CASSQDFASLRQGNYGYTF. Written as DNA, the CDR3 is TGTGCCAGCAGCCAAGATTTCGCCTCGTTAAGGCAGGGGAACTATGGCTACACCTTC.

The chain links TRBV6-4 to TRBJ2-3; 11 bases align to TRBD1. V dropped 5 bases and J dropped 1; count of bases not matched to a gene: 5. Germline V CDR1 and CDR2: MRHNA, SNTAGT. This CDR3 has 16 residues. The CDR3 bases are TGTGCCAGCAGTAAGGACAGGGGGCTCGGCACAGATACGCAGTATTTT. Translated: CASSKDRGLGTDTQYF.

V usage is TRBV18 and J usage is TRBJ2-3; D perhaps matches TRBD2 (7 bases). From germline, CDR1 is KGHSH and CDR2 LQKENI. There are 14 residues in the CDR3. V lost 4 bases and J 1 base, leaving 9 bases between the germline ends. The CDR3 DNA reads TGTGCCAGCTCACAGGGGGGGGGCACAGATACGCAGTATTTT. It is translated as CASSQGGGTDTQYF.

A few counts support this clone. The V call is TRBV19, the J call TRBJ1-5, with D possibly TRBD1 on 6 matching bases. The CDR3 length is 15 residues. The ends were cut back, 6 bases at V and 0 bases at J, with 12 bases in the middle. CDR1 LNHDA and CDR2 SQIVND come from the germline V gene (reference sequence). The DNA for the CDR3 is TGTGCCAGTAGGGTGACAGGAAATAGCAATCAGCCCCAGCATTTT. This translates into CASRVTGNSNQPQHF.